This T cell receptor (beta chain) was found in a study of OX40 agonist ivuxolimab in advanced cancers. CDR1 is SGHNT, CDR2 YENEEA, per germline. Trimming took off 1 base at V and 4 bases at J, with 10 bases between the two ends. There are 14 residues in the CDR3. Generated by immunoSEQ multiplex PCR, the TCRdb table keeps only in-frame clones and is missing some. Of roughly 66,000 clones detected, over 80% appear once; the ten largest clones hold around 2.5%. Cycle 7 day 1, cycle 4 day 1, and baseline were the timepoints at which blood was sampled. This sequence was found in an adult with an advanced solid tumor such as melanoma, head and neck, liver or kidney cancer. Specimen: CD4+ or CD8+ T cells sorted from blood, collected in a trial of the OX40 agonist ivuxolimab. This sequence joins TRBV11-3 and TRBJ2-5; possibly TRBD1 for D (6 bases). This CDR3 is CASSLAGTRETQYF. The CDR3 DNA follows: TGTGCCAGCAGCTTAGCCGGGACACGAGAGACCCAGTACTTC. The entire variable domain, with the rest obtained from reference TRBV11-3 and TRBJ2-5, is as follows: EAGVVQSPRYKIIEKKQPVAFWCNPISGHNTLYWYLQNLGQGPELLIRYENEEAVDDSQLPKDRFSAERLKGVDSTLKIQPAELGDSAVYLCASSLAGTRETQYFGPGTRLLVL.